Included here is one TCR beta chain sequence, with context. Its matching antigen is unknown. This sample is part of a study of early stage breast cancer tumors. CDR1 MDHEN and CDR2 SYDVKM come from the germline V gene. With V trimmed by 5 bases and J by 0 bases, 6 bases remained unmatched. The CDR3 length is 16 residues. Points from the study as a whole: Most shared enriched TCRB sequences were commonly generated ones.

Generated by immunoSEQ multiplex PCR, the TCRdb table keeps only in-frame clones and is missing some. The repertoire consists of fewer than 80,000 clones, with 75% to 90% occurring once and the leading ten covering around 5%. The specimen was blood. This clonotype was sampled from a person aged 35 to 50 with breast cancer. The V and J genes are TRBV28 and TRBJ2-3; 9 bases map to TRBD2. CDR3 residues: CASSPTSGSSTDTQYF. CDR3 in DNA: TGTGCCAGCAGTCCTACTAGCGGGTCTAGCACAGATACGCAGTATTTT.